One and the same sample provided the 4 T cell receptor beta chains below, sequenced in a study of Ad26.COV2.S vaccination and SARS-CoV-2 variants. TCRdb keeps only in-frame clones here, not all; method: immunoSEQ multiplex PCR. Altogether hundreds of thousands of clones are present, about 80% being singletons, with the ten largest covering about 7.4%. Specified treatment: over 15 received Ad26.COV2.S at low or high dose, single or two shots; about five received placebo; per-sample allocation not given. Collection of the samples took place on day 63 after the first injection of vaccine or placebo. Sample: peripheral blood, taken in a trial of Ad26.COV2.S vaccine versus placebo. Every receptor here comes from a person aged 18 to 65 who received the Ad26.COV2.S COVID-19 vaccine or a placebo.

The chain employs TRBV10-3 and TRBJ1-2; a possible D gene is TRBD1 (6 bases). Trimming stripped 7 bases from V and 6 bases from J, with 21 bases between. CDR1 is ENHRY and CDR2 is SYGVKD in the germline V gene. The CDR3 is 15 amino acids. Here the CDR3 DNA reads TGTGCCATCACCCGAGAAGGGCCAGGGGTGGATGGCTACACCTTC. It yields the protein CAITREGPGVDGYTF.

V is TRBV18 and J is TRBJ2-3; D gene unclear. The CDR3 has 13 residues. Germline-derived CDR1 and CDR2 are KGHSH and LQKENI. Deletions cut 0 bases from V and 4 bases from J, with 5 bases between. CDR3 amino acids: CASSPPGADTQYF. In DNA form, the CDR3 reads TGTGCCAGCTCACCACCAGGCGCAGATACGCAGTATTTT.

V usage is TRBV19 and J usage is TRBJ1-1; perhaps TRBD1 as D (6 bases). The germline CDR1 and CDR2 sequences are LNHDA and SQIVND (reference sequence). V was trimmed by 1 base and J by 3 bases, leaving 12 bases between them. This CDR3 is built from 15 residues. The CDR3 region has the DNA TGTGCCAGTAGTATAGGTGACAGGAGGTACACTGAAGCTTTCTTT. Translation: CASSIGDRRYTEAFF.

The sample holds many counts of this clone. The rearrangement links TRBV28 to TRBJ2-6; D not resolved. This CDR3 spans 15 amino acids. V lost 3 bases and J lost 0, with 6 bases in between. Germline lookup yields CDR1 MDHEN and CDR2 SYDVKM. CDR3 bases: TGTGCCAGCAGTTTCCAGGTCTCTGGGGCCAACGTCCTGACTTTC. It yields the protein CASSFQVSGANVLTF.